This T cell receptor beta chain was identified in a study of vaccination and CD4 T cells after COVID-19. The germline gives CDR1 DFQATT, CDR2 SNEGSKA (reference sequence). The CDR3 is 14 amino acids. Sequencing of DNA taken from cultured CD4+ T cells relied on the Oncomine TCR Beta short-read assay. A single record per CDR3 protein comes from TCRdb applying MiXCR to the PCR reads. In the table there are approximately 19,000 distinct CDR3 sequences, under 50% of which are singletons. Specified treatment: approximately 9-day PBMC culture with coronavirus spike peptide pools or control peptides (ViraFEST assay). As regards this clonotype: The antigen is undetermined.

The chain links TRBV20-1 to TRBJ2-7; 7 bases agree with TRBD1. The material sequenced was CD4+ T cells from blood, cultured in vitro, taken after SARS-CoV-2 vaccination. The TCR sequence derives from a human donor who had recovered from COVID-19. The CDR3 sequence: CSALYWDSTYEQYF. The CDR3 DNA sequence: TGCAGCGCTCTCTATTGGGACAGCACCTACGAGCAGTACTTC.